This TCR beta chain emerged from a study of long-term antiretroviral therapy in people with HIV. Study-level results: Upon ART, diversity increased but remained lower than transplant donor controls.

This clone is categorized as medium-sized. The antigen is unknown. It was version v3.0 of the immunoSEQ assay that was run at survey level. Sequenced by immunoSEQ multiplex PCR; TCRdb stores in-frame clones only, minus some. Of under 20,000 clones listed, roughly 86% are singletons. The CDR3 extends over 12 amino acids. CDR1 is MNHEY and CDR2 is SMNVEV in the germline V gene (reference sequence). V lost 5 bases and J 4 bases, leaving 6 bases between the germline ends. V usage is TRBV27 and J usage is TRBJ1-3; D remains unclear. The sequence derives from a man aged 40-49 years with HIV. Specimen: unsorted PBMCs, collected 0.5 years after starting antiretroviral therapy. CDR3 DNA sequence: TGTGCCAGCAGTGATTCCGGAAACACCATATATTTT. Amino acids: CASSDSGNTIYF.